A single T cell receptor (beta chain) is shown here with its context. No antigen is known for it. The sample is drawn from a study of cytomegalovirus exposure and HLA in healthy donors. Looking at the study overall: Approximately 83 million unique TCRs from HLA-typed donors were held in an early data release.

The PCR employed 60 Vbeta primers together with 13 Jbeta primers. TCRdb keeps only in-frame clones here, not all; method: immunoSEQ multiplex PCR. The sample shows around 160,000 clones, approximately 73% of them seen only once. Per the germline V gene, CDR1 is MNHEY and CDR2 is SVGAGI. After removal of 4 bases from V and 5 bases from J, the junction contained 7 bases not matched to a gene. This CDR3 is built from 15 residues. Whole-study findings and limits: TCR beta V- and J-gene trimming was later associated with a missense DCLRE1C variant. TCR beta chains numbering 164 were designated cytomegalovirus-associated.

The sequenced sample consisted of PBMCs. The chain couples TRBV6-5 to TRBJ2-2, with TRBD1 matching 7 bases. The origin of this receptor is a man aged 50-59 years in good health and CMV-seronegative. The CDR3 coding sequence is TGTGCCAGCAGTTCCGACAGGGTGGGGACCGGGGAGCTGTTTTTT. Its protein is CASSSDRVGTGELFF.